This record concerns one TCR beta chain sequence. V lost 5 bases and J lost 7, with 11 bases in between. The CDR3 covers 12 residues. These data come from a study of T cells in Graves' hyperthyroidism and ophthalmopathy. What was amplified from RNA transcripts were TCR beta CDR3 regions. The study used the HTBI primer set for a first-round RT-PCR of the TCR CDR3. TCRdb redid the calling of the multiplex PCR reads with MiXCR, one entry per CDR3 protein. The table includes 40,000 to 60,000 distinct CDR3 sequences, roughly 50% detected once. This sample holds PBMCs from around 9.9 ml fresh peripheral blood.

The clonotype was recovered from a woman in her forties or fifties with Graves' ophthalmopathy. The sample was blood. This rearrangement joins TRBV12-3 or TRBV12-4 to TRBJ1-2; a possible D gene is TRBD1 (5 bases). The CDR3 is CASSNSGAGYTF. CDR3 coding DNA: TGTGCCAGCAGTAACTCTGGGGCTGGCTACACCTTC.